This is a list of T cell receptor beta chains from one sample in a study of T cell responses to AZD1222 COVID-19 vaccine. The data were produced by immunoSEQ multiplex PCR, yet TCRdb's version contains in-frame clones alone and is incomplete. Among about 150,000 clones listed, around 85% were seen once. Here the sequenced sample was peripheral blood, taken after recovery from COVID-19. All receptors derive from an adult who had recovered from COVID-19. Each CDR3 is given with its conserved first and last residue. A D gene is named only where the DNA matches it firmly. Clone size is shown for a subset of rows, as once, few, many or a class of expanded clone.

j_call v_call clone_size d_call cdr3_aa cdr3_nt
TRBJ2-3 TRBV15 NA TRBD2 CATSQERGVTDTQYF TGTGCCACCAGCCAGGAGCGGGGGGTCACAGATACGCAGTATTTT
TRBJ2-7 TRBV27 NA NA CASSRSGANYEQYF TGTGCCAGCAGCCGCTCAGGGGCTAACTACGAGCAGTACTTC
TRBJ2-5 TRBV7-2 NA NA CASSLQGIQETQYF TGTGCCAGCAGCTTACAGGGGATTCAAGAGACCCAGTACTTC
TRBJ2-5 TRBV2 NA TRBD1 CASSAGGAWKETQYF TGTGCCAGCAGCGCAGGGGGAGCGTGGAAAGAGACCCAGTACTTC
TRBJ2-7 TRBV7-8 NA TRBD1 CASSHPGQGDYEQYF TGTGCCAGCAGCCATCCCGGGCAGGGGGACTACGAGCAGTACTTC
TRBJ2-5 TRBV4-3 NA TRBD2 CASSQGSGGTQYF TGCGCCAGCAGCCAAGGGTCGGGGGGAACCCAGTACTTC
TRBJ2-7 TRBV5-6 NA NA CASSLLRGEQYF TGTGCCAGCAGCCTCTTACGGGGTGAGCAGTACTTC
TRBJ2-7 TRBV6-2/TRBV6-3 NA NA CASSSLYEQYF TGTGCCAGCAGTTCCCTTTACGAGCAGTACTTC
TRBJ1-5 TRBV28 NA TRBD1 CASSLLDRVTQPQHF TGTGCCAGCAGTCTCCTCGACAGGGTTACTCAGCCCCAGCATTTT
TRBJ1-6 TRBV3-1/TRBV3-2 NA NA CASSRNGVGGNSPLHF TGTGCCAGCAGCCGGAATGGTGTAGGGGGGAATTCACCCCTCCACTTT
TRBJ2-1 TRBV7-2 NA NA CASSSGPNEQFF TGTGCCAGCAGCTCGGGTCCGAATGAGCAGTTCTTC
TRBJ1-1 TRBV5-1 NA NA CASSLIPGSDTEAFF TGCGCCAGCAGCCTGATCCCGGGTAGCGACACTGAAGCTTTCTTT
TRBJ1-1 TRBV4-3 NA NA CASSHRPGQPFYDAEAFF TGCGCCAGCAGCCACCGACCCGGACAGCCCTTCTATGACGCTGAAGCTTTCTTT
TRBJ1-1 TRBV20-1 NA NA CSASSGGRTEAFF TGCAGTGCTAGTAGCGGAGGTCGCACTGAAGCTTTCTTT
TRBJ2-3 TRBV9 NA TRBD2 CASSELAGSTDTQYF TGTGCCAGCAGCGAACTAGCGGGGTCCACAGATACGCAGTATTTT
TRBJ1-4 TRBV7-9 NA TRBD1 CASSSRGREKLFF TGTGCCAGCAGCTCCAGGGGGCGTGAAAAACTGTTTTTT
TRBJ1-4 TRBV15 NA NA CATSRDASGDEKLFF TGTGCCACCAGCAGAGACGCGTCAGGGGATGAAAAACTGTTTTTT
TRBJ1-1 TRBV5-6 NA NA CASSQGSSPAMNTEAFF TGTGCCAGCAGCCAAGGATCCAGCCCCGCAATGAACACTGAAGCTTTCTTT
TRBJ2-1 TRBV10-3 NA TRBD1 CAISESETGNNEQFF TGTGCCATCAGTGAGTCTGAGACAGGGAACAATGAGCAGTTCTTC
TRBJ2-6 TRBV28 NA NA CASSPALSGANVLIF TGTGCCAGCAGCCCGGCCCTTTCTGGGGCCAACGTCCTGATTTTC
TRBJ1-1 TRBV29-1 few NA CSVEEFAANTEAFF TGCAGCGTTGAAGAATTTGCAGCGAACACTGAAGCTTTCTTT
TRBJ2-5 TRBV3-1/TRBV3-2 NA NA CASRERGKETQYF TGTGCCAGCAGAGAACGGGGGAAAGAGACCCAGTACTTC
TRBJ2-1 TRBV5-3 NA NA CASSFRHGGHNEQFF TGTGCCAGCAGCTTTCGACACGGGGGGCACAATGAGCAGTTCTTC
TRBJ2-7 TRBV6-5 NA NA CASSHGVTGTYEQYF TGTGCCAGCAGCCACGGGGTCACAGGAACCTACGAGCAGTACTTC
TRBJ1-1 TRBV19 NA NA CASSAVGANTMNTEAFF TGTGCCAGTAGTGCGGTTGGGGCAAACACAATGAACACTGAAGCTTTCTTT
TRBJ2-7 TRBV6-2/TRBV6-3 NA NA CASSYGGINYEQYF TGTGCCAGCAGTTATGGAGGGATTAACTACGAGCAGTACTTC
TRBJ2-7 TRBV28 once TRBD2 CASSAAGGAYEQYF TGTGCCAGCAGTGCGGCGGGAGGGGCCTACGAGCAGTACTTC
TRBJ2-2 TRBV27 NA NA CASSFGGSGTGELFF TGTGCCAGCAGTTTCGGGGGCTCGGGCACCGGGGAGCTGTTTTTT
TRBJ1-5 TRBV7-9 many NA CASSLGLDQPQHF TGTGCCAGCAGCTTAGGGCTCGATCAGCCCCAGCATTTT
TRBJ1-2 TRBV5-1 NA TRBD1 CASSPTGDDGYTF TGCGCCAGCAGCCCTACAGGGGACGATGGCTACACCTTC
TRBJ2-3 TRBV28 NA TRBD2 CAIWVSGALTDTQYF TGTGCCATTTGGGTTAGCGGGGCCCTCACAGATACGCAGTATTTT
TRBJ2-5 TRBV9 NA NA CASSDPFTGGRETQYF TGTGCCAGCAGCGACCCCTTCACGGGGGGCCGGGAGACCCAGTACTTC
TRBJ2-7 TRBV6-2/TRBV6-3 NA NA CASSYFGGDAYEQYF TGTGCCAGCAGTTACTTTGGGGGCGACGCCTACGAGCAGTACTTC
TRBJ2-7 TRBV5-5 NA TRBD1 CASRAGTGPYEQYF TGTGCCAGCAGGGCCGGGACAGGGCCCTACGAGCAGTACTTC
TRBJ1-5 TRBV16 NA NA CASSQSDWVGQPQHF TGTGCCAGCAGCCAATCAGACTGGGTTGGTCAGCCCCAGCATTTT
TRBJ1-5 TRBV2 NA NA CASSLRTGNQPQHF TGTGCCAGCAGTTTAAGGACAGGCAATCAGCCCCAGCATTTT
TRBJ2-1 TRBV3-1/TRBV3-2 NA NA CASSQGRGSLEQFF TGTGCCAGCAGCCAAGGGAGAGGGTCCTTGGAGCAGTTCTTC
TRBJ1-2 TRBV28 once TRBD1 CASNLPGQGARGYTF TGTGCCAGCAACCTGCCGGGACAGGGGGCGCGTGGCTACACCTTC
TRBJ2-3 TRBV10-3 NA TRBD1 CAISESETGVSTDTQYF TGTGCCATCAGTGAGTCAGAGACAGGGGTGTCCACAGATACGCAGTATTTT
TRBJ1-5 TRBV24-1 NA NA CATSDPYSNQPQHF TGTGCCACCAGTGATCCATATAGCAATCAGCCCCAGCATTTT
TRBJ1-1 TRBV7-9 NA TRBD1 CASSLWPTGLWTEAFF TGTGCCAGCAGCTTATGGCCGACAGGGCTTTGGACTGAAGCTTTCTTT
TRBJ2-7 TRBV6-5 NA TRBD1 CASRDTGTGPHEQYF TGTGCCAGCAGGGATACCGGGACAGGTCCTCACGAGCAGTACTTC
TRBJ2-7 TRBV28 NA TRBD2 CASSLLAVPTEQYF TGTGCCAGCAGTTTACTAGCGGTACCTACCGAGCAGTACTTC
TRBJ2-1 TRBV7-2 once TRBD2 CASSLRLADPYNEQFF TGTGCCAGCAGCTTAAGGCTAGCGGACCCCTACAATGAGCAGTTCTTC
TRBJ1-5 TRBV4-2 NA NA CASSQQTGLSNQPQHF TGTGCCAGCAGCCAACAGACGGGGTTAAGCAATCAGCCCCAGCATTTT
TRBJ1-2 TRBV19 NA NA CASSQGGGSPGYGYTF TGTGCCAGTAGCCAAGGGGGGGGTTCCCCGGGCTATGGCTACACCTTC
TRBJ1-6 TRBV6-5 NA TRBD1 CASSYTHTGASPLHF TGTGCCAGCAGTTACACGCATACAGGGGCCTCACCCCTCCACTTT
TRBJ1-1 TRBV3-1/TRBV3-2 NA NA CASSHTGLTEAFF TGTGCCAGCAGCCATACAGGGCTCACTGAAGCTTTCTTT
TRBJ2-7 TRBV11-2 NA NA CASSLQVEGYEQYF TGTGCCAGCAGCCTCCAAGTCGAGGGGTACGAGCAGTACTTC
TRBJ2-3 TRBV7-9 few NA CASSSDMGGTTDTQYF TGTGCCAGCAGCTCCGATATGGGGGGTACTACAGATACGCAGTATTTT
TRBJ2-1 TRBV5-1 NA NA CASSLGQKTMSSYNEQFF TGCGCCAGCAGCTTGGGGCAGAAGACCATGAGCTCCTACAATGAGCAGTTCTTC
TRBJ1-2 TRBV6-5 once TRBD1 CASRDRAFYGYTF TGTGCCAGCCGGGACAGGGCATTCTATGGCTACACCTTC
TRBJ1-2 TRBV3-1/TRBV3-2 NA NA CASSQGSWAHSFGYTF TGTGCCAGCAGCCAAGGATCTTGGGCACATTCTTTCGGCTACACCTTC
TRBJ2-5 TRBV11-2 NA TRBD2 CASSLGAGQETQYF TGTGCCAGCAGCTTAGGAGCGGGGCAAGAGACCCAGTACTTC
TRBJ1-4 TRBV5-6 NA NA CASSQGHSNEKLFF TGTGCCAGCAGCCAGGGACACTCTAATGAAAAACTGTTTTTT
TRBJ1-2 TRBV19 NA TRBD1 CASSPRDREYTF TGTGCCAGTAGTCCGAGGGACAGGGAGTACACCTTC
TRBJ2-7 TRBV6-5 NA NA CASSYSNYEQYF TGTGCCAGCAGCTACAGTAACTACGAGCAGTACTTC
TRBJ1-2 TRBV25-1 NA NA CATGQHYGYTF TGTGCCACTGGACAGCACTATGGCTACACCTTC
TRBJ1-5 TRBV28 NA TRBD1 CASSSHDRDYQPQHF TGTGCCAGCAGTTCCCATGACAGGGACTATCAGCCCCAGCATTTT
TRBJ2-1 TRBV5-1 once NA CASSLGILNEQFF TGCGCCAGCAGCCTGGGAATTCTTAATGAGCAGTTCTTC